The 3 T cell receptor beta chains below come from one sample, sequenced in a study of blood T cell repertoires in COVID-19. The data were produced by immunoSEQ multiplex PCR, yet TCRdb's version contains in-frame clones alone and is incomplete. This table holds approximately 390,000 clones, nearly 90% found once. Sequencing was performed on peripheral blood. The receptors derive from a man aged 18 to 30 with active or convalescent COVID-19.

The chain is built from TRBV27 and TRBJ1-6, with TRBD1 as a possible D gene (6 bases). The germline V and J ends were trimmed by 4 bases and 3 bases, with 10 bases remaining between them. The CDR3 is 15 residues long. Germline CDR1 is MNHEY and CDR2 is SMNVEV (reference sequence). The chain's CDR3 is CASSSGQRYNSPLHF. CDR3 DNA sequence: TGTGCCAGCAGTTCCGGACAGCGCTATAATTCACCCCTCCACTTT.

The genes are TRBV6-4 and TRBJ1-3; D ambiguous. This CDR3 is 23 amino acids long. Per the germline V gene, CDR1 is MRHNA and CDR2 is SNTAGT. V was pared by 0 bases and J by 1 base, with 31 bases between. CDR3 DNA: TGTGCCAGCAGTGACTCCACAGTGCTGCCCCCCCGCCAAATAGTTAAATCTGGAAACACCATATATTTT. It yields the protein CASSDSTVLPPRQIVKSGNTIYF.

The genes are TRBV5-1 and TRBJ1-2, with 7 nucleotides matching TRBD1. CDR3 length: 16 amino acids. Germline CDR1 and CDR2: SGHRS and YFSETQ. After removal of 4 bases from V and 5 bases from J, the junction contained 14 bases not matched to a gene. For the CDR3, the DNA is TGCGCCAGCAGCGGCACGGGACAGAGTTCTATATATGGCTACACCTTC. Translating gives CASSGTGQSSIYGYTF.